Here is one TCR beta chain with its context. Its specificity is not known. The sample comes from a study of T cell responses to AZD1222 COVID-19 vaccine. Broader study findings: Two AZD1222 administrations were followed by greater Spike-specific TCR breadth and depth. The donor group comprised mostly white British people and more females; the analysis possibly underestimated clonal diversity. Just six people given AZD1222 tested seropositive at baseline. Dominant CD4 TCR responses targeted spike regions 160-218 and 743-854.

CDR3 length equals 15 residues. Germline lookup yields CDR1 SGHVS and CDR2 FNYEAQ. V lost 1 base and J lost 5, with 14 bases in between. The assay was immunoSEQ multiplex PCR, and TCRdb's table has in-frame clones only and misses some. The table shows 150,000 to 200,000 clones, with about nine tenths occurring only once. V is TRBV7-6 and J is TRBJ1-1; tentatively, D is TRBD1 (6 bases). The source is an adult in good health. This material consisted of peripheral blood, taken on day 0 of AZD1222 vaccination. The CDR3 here is CASSLVAGARTEAFF. CDR3 DNA sequence: TGTGCCAGCAGCTTAGTTGCAGGGGCGCGAACTGAAGCTTTCTTT.